These 8 T cell receptor beta chains originate from one sample sequenced in a study of cytomegalovirus exposure and HLA in healthy donors. Both 60 Vbeta primers and 13 Jbeta primers went into the PCR. Method: immunoSEQ multiplex PCR; TCRdb's copy keeps in-frame clones and lacks some. The table lists 100,000 to 150,000 clones, 70% to 80% of them singletons. Sequenced material: PBMCs. The receptor set was obtained from a man aged 50-59 years in good health and CMV-seronegative.

The rearrangement uses TRBV20-1 and TRBJ1-2, with 8 bases aligning to TRBD1. From germline, CDR1 is DFQATT and CDR2 SNEGSKA (reference sequence). The CDR3 covers 11 residues. CDR3 in amino acids: CMGDRLNGYTF. For the CDR3, the DNA is TGCATGGGGGACAGGTTGAATGGCTACACCTTC.

This clone was detected only a few times. The chain has TRBV2 and TRBJ1-4; tentative D call: TRBD1 (6 bases). The V gene's germline CDR1 is SNHLY and CDR2 FYNNEI. V dropped 0 bases and J dropped 5 bases, with 10 bases sitting between them. CDR3 length: 15 amino acids. As DNA, the CDR3 is TGTGCCAGCAGTGAAGCCGGGACAAGAAATGAAAAACTGTTTTTT. It translates to CASSEAGTRNEKLFF.

J is TRBJ1-1 and V is TRBV7-9; D may be TRBD1 (5 bases). V was trimmed by 1 base and J by 6 bases, leaving 12 bases between them. CDR1 is SEHNR and CDR2 is FQNEAQ in the germline V gene (reference sequence). This CDR3 spans 14 amino acids. The CDR3 is CASSLGGGDAEAFF. CDR3 DNA: TGTGCCAGCAGCTTAGGTGGCGGGGACGCTGAAGCTTTCTTT.

The gene calls are TRBV6-5 and TRBJ1-6; D gene ambiguous. The CDR3 is made up of 15 amino acids. Per the germline V gene, CDR1 is MNHEY and CDR2 is SVGAGI. Between the trimmed V and J ends, which lost 5 bases and 7 bases, there was a span of 15 bases. CDR3 protein: CASSTLRVNNSPLHF. CDR3 DNA: TGTGCCAGCAGTACCCTCCGAGTCAACAATTCACCCCTCCACTTT.

The J gene is TRBJ1-5, the V gene TRBV6-6, with D possibly matching TRBD1 (5 bases). The CDR3 sequence is 15 residues long. The germline V and J ends were trimmed by 6 bases and 0 bases, with 12 bases remaining between them. CDR1 is MNHNY, CDR2 SVGAGI, per germline (reference sequence). CDR3 DNA: TGTGCCAGCAGCTCCGGACAAGTTAGCAATCAGCCCCAGCATTTT. Translated: CASSSGQVSNQPQHF.

This clone was seen a single time. This chain connects TRBV5-6 to TRBJ2-1, with no clear D. CDR3 length: 18 amino acids. Trimming took off 1 base at V and 7 bases at J, with 24 bases between the two ends. Germline-derived CDR1 and CDR2 are SGHDT and YYEEEE. CDR3 in DNA: TGTGCCAGCAGCTTGATTGTGACAACTTCTGGCCCAGAGAATGAGCAGTTCTTC. Residues: CASSLIVTTSGPENEQFF. Using reference TRBV5-6 and TRBJ2-1 for the parts outside the CDR3, the full variable domain is DAGVTQSPTHLIKTRGQQVTLRCSPKSGHDTVSWYQQALGQGPQFIFQYYEEEERQRGNFPDRFSGHQFPNYSSELNVNALLLGDSALYLCASSLIVTTSGPENEQFFGPGTRLTVL.

The V gene is TRBV19, the J gene TRBJ2-1, with a tentative D call TRBD2 (7 bases). The CDR3 length is 15 residues. The V end lost 7 bases, the J end lost 7 bases, and 20 bases lay between the germline ends. CDR1 and CDR2 (germline): LNHDA, SQIVND (reference sequence). The CDR3 bases are TGTGCCAGTATTGATTCCCGGGGGGCAAAGAATGAGCAGTTCTTC. Amino acids: CASIDSRGAKNEQFF.

In this sample, this clone turned up once. The rearrangement uses TRBV7-6 and TRBJ2-1, with TRBD1 as a possible D gene (6 bases). Trimming cost V 5 bases and J 9 bases, with 14 bases left between them. CDR1 and CDR2 from the germline V gene are SGHVS and FNYEAQ. The CDR3 loop spans 13 amino acids. CDR3 coding DNA: TGTGCCAGCAGCGCGAGAACAGGGAGTGAGCAGTTCTTC. It yields the protein CASSARTGSEQFF.